This T cell receptor beta chain derives from a study of shared clonotypes between healthy human individuals. Regarding the study as a whole: Sequencing depth was predicted to influence how clonotypes are shared among donors.

CDR1 and CDR2 from the germline V gene are KGHSH and LQKENI. The junction had 6 bases not matched to a gene; V was cut back by 2 bases and J by 5 bases. The CDR3 consists of 16 residues. In the original workflow: ImmunoSEQ gave junction-only sequences without quality scores, so filtering differed. The method was immunoSEQ multiplex PCR; TCRdb's version includes in-frame clones alone and lacks a portion of them. V and J calls and clone size are as listed in that table; D and trimming were resolved from the DNA. The data show roughly 1,600,000 clones, approximately 98.5% seen once. Turning to this clone: Its antigen is still unknown.

This clonotype originated in a man under 40 in good health. Sequencing was done on a sample of naive CD4+ T cells sorted from blood. The subset: CD45RA+ positively selected. The J gene is TRBJ2-5, the V gene TRBV18, with 12 bases lining up with TRBD1. The CDR3 nucleotides are TGTGCCAGCTCACCATTAGGGACAGGGGGCGCGGAGACCCAGTACTTC. This translates into CASSPLGTGGAETQYF.